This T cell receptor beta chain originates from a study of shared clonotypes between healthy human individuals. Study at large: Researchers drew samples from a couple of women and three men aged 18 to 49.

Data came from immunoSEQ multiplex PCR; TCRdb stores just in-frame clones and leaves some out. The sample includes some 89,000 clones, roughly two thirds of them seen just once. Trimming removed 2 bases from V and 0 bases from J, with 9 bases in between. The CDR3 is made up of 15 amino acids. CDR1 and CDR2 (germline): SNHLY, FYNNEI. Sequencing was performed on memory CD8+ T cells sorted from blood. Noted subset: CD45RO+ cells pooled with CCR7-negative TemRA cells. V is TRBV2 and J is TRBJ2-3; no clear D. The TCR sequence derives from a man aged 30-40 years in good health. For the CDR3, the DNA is TGTGCCAGCAGTGAACCGGGTTTTAGCACAGATACGCAGTATTTT. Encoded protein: CASSEPGFSTDTQYF. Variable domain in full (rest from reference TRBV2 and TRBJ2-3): EPEVTQTPSHQVTQMGQEVILRCVPISNHLYFYWYRQILGQKVEFLVSFYNNEISEKSEIFDDQFSVERPDGSNFTLKIRSTKLEDSAMYFCASSEPGFSTDTQYFGPGTRLTVL.